A selection of T cell receptor beta chains follows, all from one sample in a study of shared clonotypes between healthy human individuals. This table comes from immunoSEQ multiplex PCR, and its TCRdb copy is limited to in-frame clones, with some not included. The profile shows approximately 2.3 million clones, 85% to 95% of them singletons. Sequencing used naive CD4+ T cells from PBMCs. The receptor set was obtained from a man younger than 30 in good health. Some clones in this sample may be carry-over from other donors' samples. CDR3s leave out the opening cysteine and the closing phenylalanine or tryptophan. A D gene is named only where the DNA matches it firmly.

d_gene: .
v_gene: TRBV15
j_gene: TRBJ2-5
len: 11
CDR3aa: ATSRGSSETQY

d_gene: .
v_gene: TRBV4-1
j_gene: TRBJ1-4
len: 13
CDR3aa: ASSQQDFPNEKLF

d_gene: .
v_gene: TRBV4-3
j_gene: TRBJ1-1
len: 11
CDR3aa: ASSQAPWGEAF

d_gene: TRBD2
v_gene: TRBV7-6
j_gene: TRBJ2-2
len: 14
CDR3aa: ASSSRTSDTLGELF

d_gene: .
v_gene: TRBV19
j_gene: TRBJ1-1
len: 14
CDR3aa: ASSLYSGRNGAEAF

d_gene: TRBD1
v_gene: TRBV5-1
j_gene: TRBJ1-1
len: 12
CDR3aa: ASSRDRGDTEAF

d_gene: TRBD2
v_gene: TRBV6-6
j_gene: TRBJ2-2
len: 12
CDR3aa: ASSYGTSTGELF

d_gene: .
v_gene: TRBV5-4
j_gene: TRBJ2-4
len: 14
CDR3aa: ASSQGGQAQSPFQY

d_gene: .
v_gene: TRBV4-2
j_gene: TRBJ1-3
len: 13
CDR3aa: ASSRAYSSGNTIY

d_gene: TRBD2
v_gene: TRBV27
j_gene: TRBJ2-2
len: 13
CDR3aa: ASKVGGRRTGELF

d_gene: .
v_gene: TRBV27
j_gene: TRBJ2-2
len: 15
CDR3aa: ASSLSFRAANTGELF

d_gene: .
v_gene: TRBV7-2
j_gene: TRBJ2-5
len: 13
CDR3aa: ASSLRQVALETQY

d_gene: .
v_gene: TRBV6-6
j_gene: TRBJ1-4
len: 12
CDR3aa: ASNKGATNEKLF

d_gene: TRBD2
v_gene: TRBV10-2
j_gene: TRBJ2-7
len: 13
CDR3aa: ASSESMRTSFEQY

d_gene: TRBD1
v_gene: TRBV2
j_gene: TRBJ1-4
len: 13
CDR3aa: ASRLSGTGLVKLF

d_gene: TRBD1
v_gene: TRBV7-3
j_gene: TRBJ2-1
len: 14
CDR3aa: ASSLRQGASYNEQF

d_gene: .
v_gene: TRBV10-3
j_gene: TRBJ2-7
len: 12
CDR3aa: ASGLREGSYEQY

d_gene: TRBD1
v_gene: TRBV4-1
j_gene: TRBJ1-4
len: 13
CDR3aa: ASSQERTGGEKLF

d_gene: .
v_gene: TRBV19
j_gene: TRBJ2-1
len: 13
CDR3aa: ASSISLSSYNEQF

d_gene: .
v_gene: TRBV27
j_gene: TRBJ1-1
len: 13
CDR3aa: ASSLSWWGLTEAF

d_gene: .
v_gene: TRBV2
j_gene: TRBJ1-4
len: 11
CDR3aa: ASSRRTGEKLF

d_gene: .
v_gene: TRBV7-3
j_gene: TRBJ2-3
len: 12
CDR3aa: ASSLMQNTDTQY

d_gene: .
v_gene: TRBV5-4
j_gene: TRBJ1-5
len: 13
CDR3aa: ASSLDGDRNQPQH

d_gene: TRBD1
v_gene: TRBV28
j_gene: TRBJ1-2
len: 13
CDR3aa: ASSFSGGFGYGYT

d_gene: .
v_gene: TRBV20-1
j_gene: TRBJ1-1
len: 8
CDR3aa: RGGHTEAF

d_gene: TRBD2
v_gene: TRBV5-4
j_gene: TRBJ2-3
len: 16
CDR3aa: ATRDGWGPGLVADTQY

d_gene: .
v_gene: TRBV7-9
j_gene: TRBJ1-2
len: 15
CDR3aa: ASSPSGARRPLYGYT

d_gene: .
v_gene: TRBV6-5
j_gene: TRBJ2-5
len: 12
CDR3aa: ASMAGTQQETQY

d_gene: TRBD2
v_gene: TRBV5-4
j_gene: TRBJ2-1
len: 16
CDR3aa: ASSLKLTAGGAFDEQF

d_gene: .
v_gene: TRBV5-1
j_gene: TRBJ2-7
len: 15
CDR3aa: ASSLWDSGPTSYEQY

d_gene: .
v_gene: TRBV13
j_gene: TRBJ2-7
len: 15
CDR3aa: ASSFPESRPKPYEQY

d_gene: TRBD1
v_gene: TRBV5-1
j_gene: TRBJ1-2
len: 13
CDR3aa: ASSLVTGGLDGYT

d_gene: TRBD2
v_gene: TRBV4-2
j_gene: TRBJ2-1
len: 15
CDR3aa: ASSQRIPGTSSTEQF

d_gene: .
v_gene: TRBV30
j_gene: TRBJ1-2
len: 11
CDR3aa: AWSVGVNYGYT

d_gene: TRBD2
v_gene: TRBV7-8
j_gene: TRBJ2-7
len: 14
CDR3aa: ASSPARLAGAYEQY

d_gene: TRBD2
v_gene: TRBV5-1
j_gene: TRBJ2-1
len: 12
CDR3aa: ASSTSGRENEQF

d_gene: .
v_gene: TRBV30
j_gene: TRBJ2-1
len: 11
CDR3aa: ACPGPAYNEQF

d_gene: TRBD1
v_gene: TRBV29-1
j_gene: TRBJ2-5
len: 11
CDR3aa: SVDTGVQETQY

d_gene: TRBD2
v_gene: TRBV4-1
j_gene: TRBJ2-7
len: 13
CDR3aa: ASSPRGGTTYEQY

d_gene: .
v_gene: TRBV5-1
j_gene: TRBJ1-5
len: 13
CDR3aa: ASSEYPNSNQPQH

d_gene: .
v_gene: TRBV27
j_gene: TRBJ2-4
len: 11
CDR3aa: AGSFEAKNIQY

d_gene: .
v_gene: TRBV19
j_gene: TRBJ1-5
len: 15
CDR3aa: ASRLTADRYSNQPQH

d_gene: TRBD2
v_gene: TRBV28
j_gene: TRBJ2-7
len: 14
CDR3aa: ASSRRTSGMAYEQY

d_gene: .
v_gene: TRBV7-9
j_gene: TRBJ1-4
len: 11
CDR3aa: ASSLGIGEKLF

d_gene: .
v_gene: TRBV2
j_gene: TRBJ1-6
len: 11
CDR3aa: ASNVRVNSPLH

d_gene: TRBD2
v_gene: TRBV28
j_gene: TRBJ2-7
len: 12
CDR3aa: ASRTSGLASEQY